The 26 T cell receptor beta chains below come from one sample, sequenced in a study of T cell changes during pregnancy in multiple sclerosis. Using immunoSEQ multiplex PCR, the repertoire was profiled, and TCRdb retains in-frame clones only, with some absent. This sample has approximately 30,000 clones; approximately 91% occur once, and the top ten carry around 0.6%. The material was CD4+ T cells from peripheral blood mononuclear cells, obtained in the first trimester of pregnancy. All receptors derive from a female donor in good health, enrolled as a control in a pregnancy study.

This chain joins TRBV6-1 and TRBJ2-7; D uncertain. Looked up from germline, CDR1 is MNHNS and CDR2 is SASEGT. Trimming pared 7 bases from V and 0 bases from J, leaving 10 bases between. The CDR3 totals 13 residues. The CDR3 DNA sequence: TGTGCCAGCATCCTGGGCTCCTCCTACGAGCAGTACTTC. Amino acids: CASILGSSYEQYF.

The chain's CDR3 is CASSLTPGGAKNIQYF. The CDR3 DNA reads TGTGCCAGCAGTTTGACCCCAGGAGGTGCCAAAAACATTCAGTACTTC. The chain combines TRBV5-6 with TRBJ2-4, with D perhaps matching TRBD2 (5 bases). The CDR3 has 16 residues. CDR1 SGHDT and CDR2 YYEEEE come from the germline V gene. Deletions cut 5 bases from V and 1 base from J, with 16 bases between.

The J gene is TRBJ2-4, the V gene TRBV5-6, with D perhaps matching TRBD2 (5 bases). The germline gives CDR1 SGHDT, CDR2 YYEEEE. V shed 0 bases and J shed 7 bases, with 17 bases lying between them. The CDR3 sequence is 16 residues long. The CDR3 loop is CASSLVTVLGGNIQYF. CDR3 nucleotides: TGTGCCAGCAGCTTGGTAACAGTCCTGGGCGGGAACATTCAGTACTTC.

In its sample, this clone was seen once. CDR3 region: CASSLLSGGGTEAFF. CDR3 DNA: TGTGCCAGTAGTTTGCTTTCGGGAGGCGGCACTGAAGCTTTCTTT. V usage is TRBV19 and J usage is TRBJ1-1; the D is unclear. Germline assignment: CDR1 LNHDA and CDR2 SQIVND (reference sequence). This CDR3 is 15 amino acids long. Trimming stripped 5 bases from V and 4 bases from J, with 17 bases between.

The chain couples TRBV28 to TRBJ1-4; D is perhaps TRBD1 (6 bases). Looked up from germline, CDR1 is MDHEN and CDR2 is SYDVKM. The CDR3 runs 16 residues. Trimming took 6 bases from V and 1 from J, leaving 15 bases between them. DNA of the CDR3: TGTGCCAGCAGCCTATCAGGGGTTAGAACTAATGAAAAACTGTTTTTT. Translating it yields CASSLSGVRTNEKLFF.

J is TRBJ1-5 and V is TRBV5-6; 8 nucleotides agree with TRBD1. The CDR3 is 15 amino acids. V lost 5 bases and J lost 8; bases outside the gene matches: 12. The germline CDR1 and CDR2 sequences are SGHDT and YYEEEE. Here the CDR3 DNA reads TGTGCCAGCAGTTCCGGGACAGGATTCGTCGAGCCCCAGCATTTT. Residues: CASSSGTGFVEPQHF.

This chain uses TRBV19 with TRBJ1-5, with D perhaps TRBD1 (6 bases). In germline, CDR1 is LNHDA, CDR2 SQIVND (reference sequence). The CDR3 consists of 15 residues. V was shortened by 6 bases and J by 1 base, with 13 bases between the two germline ends. This CDR3 reads CASSDQGLSNQPQHF. In nucleotides, the CDR3 is TGTGCCAGTAGCGACCAGGGGCTGAGCAATCAGCCCCAGCATTTT.

V gene TRBV19 combines with J gene TRBJ2-5; D gene ambiguous. There are 13 residues in the CDR3. V shed 10 bases and J shed 8 bases, with 20 bases lying between them. Germline V gene sequence: CDR1 LNHDA, CDR2 SQIVND (reference sequence). The CDR3 reads CATSETVGGTQYF. The CDR3 bases are TGTGCCACCTCGGAGACTGTCGGTGGAACCCAGTACTTC.

The V call is TRBV6-1, the J call TRBJ2-1, with 9 bases identical to TRBD2. Germline trimming cut 1 base from V and 9 bases from J; bases unmatched to any gene: 4. The CDR3 spans 14 residues. Germline lookup yields CDR1 MNHNS and CDR2 SASEGT. The chain's CDR3 is CASSEGGSGGEQFF. The CDR3 nucleotides read TGTGCCAGCAGTGAAGGGGGTAGCGGGGGTGAGCAGTTCTTC.

The chain couples TRBV30 to TRBJ1-3, with no clear D. Germline CDR1 GTSNPN, CDR2 SVGIG (reference sequence). CDR3 length: 15 amino acids. Trimming shortened V by 2 bases and J by 0 bases, and 11 bases separated the two germline ends. The CDR3 DNA sequence: TGTGCCTGGAGTCGGGAGGGCCTCTCTGGAAACACCATATATTTT. It codes for CAWSREGLSGNTIYF. The full variable domain, in which reference TRBV30 and TRBJ1-3 provide the parts outside the CDR3, is SQTIHQWPATLVQPVGSPLSLECTVEGTSNPNLYWYRQAAGRGLQLLFYSVGIGQISSEVPQNLSASRPQDRQFILSSKKLLLSDSGFYLCAWSREGLSGNTIYFGEGSWLTVV.

The rearrangement links TRBV28 to TRBJ2-3; 7 bases agree with TRBD2. V was pared by 2 bases and J by 7 bases, with 3 bases of the junction left unmatched. In germline, CDR1 is MDHEN, CDR2 SYDVKM. The CDR3 runs 13 residues. CDR3 DNA: TGTGCCAGCAGTTTAGGGGGGGGATATACGCAGTATTTT. Its translation: CASSLGGGYTQYF.

This sequence joins TRBV30 and TRBJ1-5; unclear D gene. The CDR3 spans 14 residues. V was pared by 1 base and J by 0 bases, with 7 bases between. Germline V gene data show CDR1 as GTSNPN and CDR2 as SVGIG (reference sequence). CDR3 amino acids: CAWSATNSNQPQHF. In DNA form, the CDR3 reads TGTGCCTGGAGTGCGACTAATAGCAATCAGCCCCAGCATTTT. Combining the CDR3 with reference TRBV30 and TRBJ1-5 gives the whole variable domain SQTIHQWPATLVQPVGSPLSLECTVEGTSNPNLYWYRQAAGRGLQLLFYSVGIGQISSEVPQNLSASRPQDRQFILSSKKLLLSDSGFYLCAWSATNSNQPQHFGDGTRLSIL.

The J gene is TRBJ1-6, the V gene TRBV27, with TRBD1 identical over 7 bases. The CDR3 is 14 residues long. CDR1 MNHEY and CDR2 SMNVEV come from the germline V gene (reference sequence). The ends lost 4 bases at V and 7 bases at J; junction bases unmatched: 4. The CDR3 bases are TGTGCCAGCAGTTACAGGGGTGGGAATTCACCCCTCCACTTT. Protein sequence: CASSYRGGNSPLHF.

This clone was recorded only once. This chain connects TRBV2 to TRBJ2-1; 8 bases line up with TRBD2. The germline V gene has CDR1 SNHLY and CDR2 FYNNEI. The V and J ends lost 7 bases and 8 bases, in that order; junction bases with no gene match: 13. The CDR3 covers 15 residues. In nucleotides, the CDR3 is TGTGCCAGCAAGTCGGTAGCGGGGATTGGGGATGAGCAGTTCTTC. It translates to CASKSVAGIGDEQFF.

The V and J genes are TRBV27 and TRBJ2-2, with 7 bases that match TRBD2. The CDR3 has 17 amino acids. Germline trimming cut 5 bases from V and 2 bases from J; bases unmatched to any gene: 11. In germline, CDR1 is MNHEY, CDR2 SMNVEV (reference sequence). The CDR3 region is CASSIAAGLSNTGELFF. The CDR3 DNA follows: TGTGCCAGCAGTATAGCGGCGGGACTATCAAACACCGGGGAGCTGTTTTTT.

The chain has TRBV6-5 and TRBJ2-7; 12 bases fit TRBD1. The germline V gene encodes CDR1 MNHEY and CDR2 SVGAGI. This CDR3 spans 15 amino acids. After removal of 0 bases from V and 7 bases from J, the junction contained 4 bases not matched to a gene. The CDR3 DNA reads TGTGCCAGCAGTTACTCGGGACAGGGGGCGCAAGAGCAGTACTTC. This translates into CASSYSGQGAQEQYF.

The chain has TRBV5-1 and TRBJ2-1; 11 bases map to TRBD1. The CDR3 sequence is 15 residues long. The trim removed 7 bases at V and 7 bases at J, leaving 10 bases unmatched. CDR1 is SGHRS, CDR2 YFSETQ, per germline. The chain's CDR3 is CASGWGQGDRNEQFF. In DNA, the CDR3 is TGCGCCAGCGGCTGGGGACAGGGGGATCGGAATGAGCAGTTCTTC.

The V and J genes are TRBV11-2 and TRBJ1-4; 9 nucleotides line up with TRBD1. The V gene end was trimmed by 6 bases and the J gene end by 7 bases; junction bases not matched to a gene: 6. The CDR3 totals 14 residues. Germline V gene lookup returns CDR1 SGHAT and CDR2 FQNNGV. The DNA for the CDR3 is TGTGCCAGCAGTCAACAGGGGGCGAGTGAAAAACTGTTTTTT. Translation gives CASSQQGASEKLFF.

The chain combines TRBV7-6 with TRBJ1-5; D is unclear. V lost 0 bases and J lost 2, with 5 bases in between. Germline V gene data show CDR1 as SGHVS and CDR2 as FNYEAQ. CDR3 length: 14 amino acids. This chain's CDR3 is CASSLAVGNQPQHF. CDR3 nucleotides: TGTGCCAGCAGCTTAGCTGTCGGCAATCAGCCCCAGCATTTT.

This clone was seen once. The chain uses TRBV6-6 and TRBJ2-7; TRBD1 might be the D (6 bases). V was shortened by 2 bases and J by 3 bases, with 14 bases between the two germline ends. Germline assignment: CDR1 MNHNY and CDR2 SVGAGI (reference sequence). The CDR3 runs 15 residues. The CDR3 sequence is CASSYTRGSYYEQYF. CDR3 bases: TGTGCCAGCAGTTACACAAGGGGGTCTTACTACGAGCAGTACTTC.

The chain recombines TRBV30 with TRBJ2-1, with 10 bases identical to TRBD2. Germline loops: CDR1 GTSNPN, CDR2 SVGIG (reference sequence). V dropped 0 bases and J dropped 3; count of bases not matched to a gene: 8. The CDR3 runs to 17 residues. The CDR3: CAWSVWLAGAFYNEQFF. Here the CDR3 DNA reads TGTGCCTGGAGTGTATGGCTAGCGGGGGCCTTCTACAATGAGCAGTTCTTC.

The chain couples TRBV18 to TRBJ1-1; D remains unclear. With 2 bases removed from V and 8 bases from J, the gap between germline ends came to 12 bases. CDR3 length: 13 amino acids. The germline gives CDR1 KGHSH, CDR2 LQKENI. The CDR3 sequence is CASSPNEQLEAFF. As DNA, the CDR3 is TGTGCCAGCTCACCAAACGAACAGTTAGAAGCTTTCTTT.

This chain joins TRBV19 and TRBJ2-7; a possible D gene is TRBD1 (5 bases). Germline CDR1 is LNHDA and CDR2 is SQIVND (reference sequence). V lost 5 bases, J lost 3 bases, and 14 bases lay in between. The length of the CDR3 is 14 residues. As DNA, the CDR3 is TGTGCCAGTAGTTCAATGGCAGGGTACTACGAGCAGTACTTC. Translation: CASSSMAGYYEQYF.

V gene TRBV19 combines with J gene TRBJ2-2; the match to TRBD1 covers 12 bases. This CDR3 has 15 residues. The V and J ends lost 6 bases and 6 bases, in that order; junction bases with no gene match: 5. The V gene's germline CDR1 is LNHDA and CDR2 SQIVND (reference sequence). The CDR3 is CASRPRDRGPGELFF. The CDR3 DNA reads as TGTGCCAGTAGGCCCCGGGACAGGGGGCCCGGGGAGCTGTTTTTT.

The J gene is TRBJ2-2, the V gene TRBV19; TRBD1 matches 9 bases. This CDR3 contains 12 residues. Germline assignment: CDR1 LNHDA and CDR2 SQIVND (reference sequence). The trim removed 10 bases at V and 6 bases at J, leaving 3 bases unmatched. In DNA form, the CDR3 reads TGTGCCACGGGACAGGGCGCCGGGGAGCTGTTTTTT. Amino acids: CATGQGAGELFF.

The chain couples TRBV30 to TRBJ2-5; 10 positions agree with TRBD2. The CDR3 is 14 residues long. V gave up 0 bases and J gave up 7 bases; unmatched junction bases: 5. Germline V gives CDR1 GTSNPN, CDR2 SVGIG (reference sequence). Here the CDR3 DNA reads TGTGCCTGGAGTGTAACAGCGGGGGGGGTGACCCAGTACTTC. Its translation is CAWSVTAGGVTQYF.